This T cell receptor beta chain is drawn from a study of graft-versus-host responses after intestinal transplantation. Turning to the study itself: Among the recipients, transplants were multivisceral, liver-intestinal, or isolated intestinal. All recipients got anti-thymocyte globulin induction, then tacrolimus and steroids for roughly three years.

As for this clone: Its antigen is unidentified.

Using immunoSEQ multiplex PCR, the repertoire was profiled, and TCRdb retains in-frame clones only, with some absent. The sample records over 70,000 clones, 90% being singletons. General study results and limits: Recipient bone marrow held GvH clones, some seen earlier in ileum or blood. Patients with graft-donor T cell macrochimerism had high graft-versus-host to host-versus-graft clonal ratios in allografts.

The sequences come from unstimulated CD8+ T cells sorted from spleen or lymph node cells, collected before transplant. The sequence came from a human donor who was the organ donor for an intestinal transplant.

CDR3: CTPQPGETQYF. In nucleotides, the CDR3 is TGCACCCCTCAGCCGGGAGAGACCCAGTACTTC. V is TRBV1 and J is TRBJ2-5; the table assigns TRBD2, which was not confirmed against the DNA. TRBV1 counts as a pseudogene. This CDR3 has 11 residues.